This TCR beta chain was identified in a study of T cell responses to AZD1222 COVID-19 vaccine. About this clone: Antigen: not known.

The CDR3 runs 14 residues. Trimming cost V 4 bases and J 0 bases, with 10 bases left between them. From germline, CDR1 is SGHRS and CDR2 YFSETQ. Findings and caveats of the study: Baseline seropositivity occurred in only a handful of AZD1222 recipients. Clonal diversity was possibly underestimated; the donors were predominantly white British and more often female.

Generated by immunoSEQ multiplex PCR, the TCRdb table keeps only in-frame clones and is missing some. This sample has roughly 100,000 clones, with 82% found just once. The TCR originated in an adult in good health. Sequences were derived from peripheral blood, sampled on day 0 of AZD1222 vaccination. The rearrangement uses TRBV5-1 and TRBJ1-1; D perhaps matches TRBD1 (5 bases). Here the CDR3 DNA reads TGCGCCAGCAGCCCGGGACGGATGAACACTGAAGCTTTCTTT. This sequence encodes CASSPGRMNTEAFF.